This T cell receptor beta chain stems from a study of shared clonotypes between healthy human individuals. This CDR3 comprises 14 residues. Germline lookup yields CDR1 SQVTM and CDR2 ANQGSEA. V was cut by 7 bases and J by 3 bases, with 15 bases left in between. Assay: immunoSEQ multiplex PCR; the TCRdb copy retains only in-frame clones and omits some. This table has roughly 1,500,000 clones, under 99% appearing once. Whole-study findings and limits: For naive CD4 cells, approximately 4.8% of clonotypes were shared across a handful of donors.

Comment on this clone: The target antigen is unknown.

The receptor was derived from a man aged 30-40 years in good health. The rearrangement links TRBV29-1 to TRBJ2-2, with unresolved D. The sequencing sample was made of naive CD4+ T cells sorted from blood. The subset was: CD45RA+ positively selected. In nucleotides, the CDR3 is TGCAGCGCCTTGGTTGAACCCTACACCGGGGAGCTGTTTTTT. As protein: CSALVEPYTGELFF.